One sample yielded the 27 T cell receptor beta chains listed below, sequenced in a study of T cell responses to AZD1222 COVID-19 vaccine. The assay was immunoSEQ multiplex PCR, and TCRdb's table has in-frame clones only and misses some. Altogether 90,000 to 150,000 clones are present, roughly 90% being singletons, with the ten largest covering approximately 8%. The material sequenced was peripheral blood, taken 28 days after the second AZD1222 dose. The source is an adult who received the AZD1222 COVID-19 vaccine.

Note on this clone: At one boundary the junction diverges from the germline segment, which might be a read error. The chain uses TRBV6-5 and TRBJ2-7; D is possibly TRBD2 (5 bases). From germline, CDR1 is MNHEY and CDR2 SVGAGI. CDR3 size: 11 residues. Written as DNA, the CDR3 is TGTGCCAGCAGTTACGGAGTGGAGGTACACTTC. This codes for CASSYGVEVHF.

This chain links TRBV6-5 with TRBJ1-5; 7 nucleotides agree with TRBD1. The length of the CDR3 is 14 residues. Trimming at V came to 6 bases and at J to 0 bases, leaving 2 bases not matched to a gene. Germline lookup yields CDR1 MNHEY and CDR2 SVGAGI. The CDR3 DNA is TGTGCCAGCAGCTCAGGGGGTAGCAATCAGCCCCAGCATTTT. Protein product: CASSSGGSNQPQHF.

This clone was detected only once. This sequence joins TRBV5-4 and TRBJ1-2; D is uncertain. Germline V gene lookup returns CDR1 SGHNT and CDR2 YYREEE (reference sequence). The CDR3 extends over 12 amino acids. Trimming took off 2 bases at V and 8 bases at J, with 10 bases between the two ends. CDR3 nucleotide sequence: TGTGCCAGCAGCTTAGTGGGTGGCGGCTACACCTTC. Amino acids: CASSLVGGGYTF.

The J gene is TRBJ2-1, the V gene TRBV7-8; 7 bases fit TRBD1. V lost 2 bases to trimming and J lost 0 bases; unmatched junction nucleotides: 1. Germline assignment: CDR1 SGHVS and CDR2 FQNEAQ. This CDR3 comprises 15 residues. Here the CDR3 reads CASSLRGPSYNEQFF. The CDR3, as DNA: TGTGCCAGCAGCTTAAGGGGGCCCTCCTACAATGAGCAGTTCTTC.

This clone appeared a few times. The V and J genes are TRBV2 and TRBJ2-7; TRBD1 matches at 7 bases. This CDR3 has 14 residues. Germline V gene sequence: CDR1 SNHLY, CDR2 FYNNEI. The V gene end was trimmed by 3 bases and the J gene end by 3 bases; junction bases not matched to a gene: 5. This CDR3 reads CASSEGQGVYEQYF. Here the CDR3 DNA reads TGTGCCAGCAGTGAGGGGCAGGGGGTCTACGAGCAGTACTTC.

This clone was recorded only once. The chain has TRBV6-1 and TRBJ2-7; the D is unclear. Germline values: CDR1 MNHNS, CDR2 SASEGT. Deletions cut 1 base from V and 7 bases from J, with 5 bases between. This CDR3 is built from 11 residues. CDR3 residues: CASSEGVEQYF. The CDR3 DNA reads TGTGCCAGCAGTGAAGGAGTTGAGCAGTACTTC.

The CDR3 protein is CASSTSTGGFDDQPQHF. CDR3 nucleotide sequence: TGTGCCAGCAGCACGTCGACAGGGGGCTTTGATGATCAGCCCCAGCATTTT. The chain joins TRBV7-8 to TRBJ1-5; 10 bases line up with TRBD1. Per germline, CDR1 SGHVS and CDR2 FQNEAQ. The trim removed 5 bases at V and 5 bases at J, leaving 12 bases unmatched. This CDR3 contains 17 residues.

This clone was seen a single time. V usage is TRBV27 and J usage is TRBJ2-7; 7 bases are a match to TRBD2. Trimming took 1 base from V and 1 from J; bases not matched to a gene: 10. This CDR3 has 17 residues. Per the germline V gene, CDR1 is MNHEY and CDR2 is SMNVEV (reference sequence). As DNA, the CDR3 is TGTGCCAGCAGTTTATTTTCGGGAGGACTCTCTTCCTACGAGCAGTACTTC. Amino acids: CASSLFSGGLSSYEQYF.

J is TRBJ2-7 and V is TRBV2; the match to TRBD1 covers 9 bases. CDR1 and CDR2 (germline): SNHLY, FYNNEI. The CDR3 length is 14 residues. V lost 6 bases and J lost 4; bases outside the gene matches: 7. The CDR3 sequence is CASSDTGGGYEQYF. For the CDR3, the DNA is TGTGCCAGCAGCGACACAGGGGGCGGGTACGAGCAGTACTTC.

The CDR3, as DNA: TGTGCCAGCTCACCATATTCTCTCGGGGTTGGCGAGCAGTACTTC. As protein: CASSPYSLGVGEQYF. This chain joins TRBV18 and TRBJ2-7, with TRBD2 as a possible D gene (5 bases). Looked up from germline, CDR1 is KGHSH and CDR2 is LQKENI. Trimming removed 2 bases from V and 6 bases from J, with 17 bases in between. The CDR3 extends over 15 amino acids.

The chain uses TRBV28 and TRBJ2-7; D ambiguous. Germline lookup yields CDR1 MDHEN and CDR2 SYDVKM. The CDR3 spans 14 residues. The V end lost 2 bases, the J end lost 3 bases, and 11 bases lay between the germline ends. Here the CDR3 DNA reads TGTGCCAGCAGTTTAAATACAGTGAGCTACGAGCAGTACTTC. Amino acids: CASSLNTVSYEQYF.

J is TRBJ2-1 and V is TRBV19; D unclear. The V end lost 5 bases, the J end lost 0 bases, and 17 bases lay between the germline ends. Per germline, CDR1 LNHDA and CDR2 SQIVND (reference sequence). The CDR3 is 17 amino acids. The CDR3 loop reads CASSPVLTYSSYNEQFF. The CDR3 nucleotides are TGTGCCAGTAGTCCCGTATTGACGTACAGCTCCTACAATGAGCAGTTCTTC.

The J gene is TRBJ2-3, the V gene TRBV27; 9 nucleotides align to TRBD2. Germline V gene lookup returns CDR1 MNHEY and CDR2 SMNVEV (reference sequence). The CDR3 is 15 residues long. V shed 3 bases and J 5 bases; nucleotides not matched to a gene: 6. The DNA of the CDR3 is TGTGCCAGCAGTTTCTTAGCGGGAGAGCGAGATACGCAGTATTTT. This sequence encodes CASSFLAGERDTQYF.

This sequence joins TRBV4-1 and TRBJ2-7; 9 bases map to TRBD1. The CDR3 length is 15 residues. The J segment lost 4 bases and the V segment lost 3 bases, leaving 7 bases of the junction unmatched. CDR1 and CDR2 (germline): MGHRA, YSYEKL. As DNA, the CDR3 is TGCGCCAGCAGCCACGTAGGACAGGGGACTTACGAGCAGTACTTC. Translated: CASSHVGQGTYEQYF.

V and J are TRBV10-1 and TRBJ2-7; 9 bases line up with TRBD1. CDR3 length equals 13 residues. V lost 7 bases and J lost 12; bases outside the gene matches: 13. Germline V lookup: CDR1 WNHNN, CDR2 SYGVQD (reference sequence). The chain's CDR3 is CASMGDRVTALYF. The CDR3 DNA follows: TGCGCCAGCATGGGGGACAGGGTCACCGCGTTGTACTTC.

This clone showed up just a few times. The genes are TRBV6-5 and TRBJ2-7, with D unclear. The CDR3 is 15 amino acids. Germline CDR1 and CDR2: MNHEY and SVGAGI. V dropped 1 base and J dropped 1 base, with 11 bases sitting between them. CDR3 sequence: CASSYFTPSSYEQYF. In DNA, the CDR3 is TGTGCCAGCAGTTACTTCACCCCCTCATCCTACGAGCAGTACTTC.

The CDR3 coding sequence is TGTGCCAGCAGCCCCTACAGGGCGGGGGTACGCAAAAACATTCAGTACTTC. It translates to CASSPYRAGVRKNIQYF. The rearrangement joins TRBV7-6 to TRBJ2-4; D is possibly TRBD2 (7 bases). Germline-derived CDR1 and CDR2 are SGHVS and FNYEAQ. This CDR3 is 17 amino acids long. With 5 bases removed from V and 3 bases from J, the gap between germline ends came to 20 bases. The full variable domain, completed using reference TRBV7-6 and TRBJ2-4, is GAGVSQSPRYKVTKRGQDVALRCDPISGHVSLYWYRQALGQGPEFLTYFNYEAQQDKSGLPNDRFSAERPEGSISTLTIQRTEQRDSAMYRCASSPYRAGVRKNIQYFGAGTRLSVL.

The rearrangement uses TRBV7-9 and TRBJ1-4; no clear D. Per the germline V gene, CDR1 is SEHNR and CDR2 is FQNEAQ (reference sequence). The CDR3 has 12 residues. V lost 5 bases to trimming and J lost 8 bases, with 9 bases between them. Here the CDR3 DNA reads TGTGCCAGCAGCCCCCACGGGGAAAAACTGTTTTTT. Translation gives CASSPHGEKLFF.

Written as DNA, the CDR3 is TGTGCCAGCAGCCCGAACTCCGGGGGGCCGACCTACGAGCAGTACTTC. This gives the protein CASSPNSGGPTYEQYF. This chain connects TRBV5-4 to TRBJ2-7; the D gene is possibly TRBD2 (7 bases). Germline loops: CDR1 SGHNT, CDR2 YYREEE (reference sequence). Trimming left V 4 bases short and J 2 bases short, with 19 bases between. CDR3 length: 16 amino acids.

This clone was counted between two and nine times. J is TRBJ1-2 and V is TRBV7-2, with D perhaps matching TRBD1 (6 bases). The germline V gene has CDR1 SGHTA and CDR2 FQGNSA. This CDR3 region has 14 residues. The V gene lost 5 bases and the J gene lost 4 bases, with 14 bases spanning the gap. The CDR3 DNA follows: TGTGCCAGCAGCCCAGACAGGAACCCCTATGGCTACACCTTC. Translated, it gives CASSPDRNPYGYTF.

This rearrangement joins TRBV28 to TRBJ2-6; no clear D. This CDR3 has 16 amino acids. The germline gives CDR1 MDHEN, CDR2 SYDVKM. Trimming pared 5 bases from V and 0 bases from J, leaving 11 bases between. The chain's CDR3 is CASSPNPASGANVLTF. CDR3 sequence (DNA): TGTGCCAGCAGTCCAAACCCCGCCTCTGGGGCCAACGTCCTGACTTTC.

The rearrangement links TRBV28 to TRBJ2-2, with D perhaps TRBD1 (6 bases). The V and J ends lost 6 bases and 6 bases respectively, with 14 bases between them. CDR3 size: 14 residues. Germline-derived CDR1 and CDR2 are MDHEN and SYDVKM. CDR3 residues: CASRPTGYPGELFF. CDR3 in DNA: TGTGCCAGCAGACCTACAGGGTACCCCGGGGAGCTGTTTTTT.

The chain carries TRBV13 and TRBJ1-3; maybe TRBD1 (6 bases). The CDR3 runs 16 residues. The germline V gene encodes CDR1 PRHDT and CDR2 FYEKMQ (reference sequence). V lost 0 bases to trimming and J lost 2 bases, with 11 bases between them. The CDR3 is CASSLGQGLAGNTIYF. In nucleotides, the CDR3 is TGTGCCAGCAGCTTAGGTCAGGGGCTGGCTGGAAACACCATATATTTT. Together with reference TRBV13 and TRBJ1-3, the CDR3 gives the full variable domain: AAGVIQSPRHLIKEKRETATLKCYPIPRHDTVYWYQQGPGQDPQFLISFYEKMQSDKGSIPDRFSAQQFSDYHSELNMSSLELGDSALYFCASSLGQGLAGNTIYFGEGSWLTVV.

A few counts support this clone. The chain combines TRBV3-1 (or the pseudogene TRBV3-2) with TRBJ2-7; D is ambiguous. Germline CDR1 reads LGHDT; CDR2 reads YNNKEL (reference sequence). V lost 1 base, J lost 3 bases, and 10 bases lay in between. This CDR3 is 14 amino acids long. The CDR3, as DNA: TGTGCCAGCAGCCAAGGTATAGCAGGCTACGAGCAGTACTTC. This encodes CASSQGIAGYEQYF.

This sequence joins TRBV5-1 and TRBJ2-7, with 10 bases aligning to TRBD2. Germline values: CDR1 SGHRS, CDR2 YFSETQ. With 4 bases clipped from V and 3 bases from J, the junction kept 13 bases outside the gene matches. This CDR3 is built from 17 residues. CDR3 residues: CASSPSEGLASLYEQYF. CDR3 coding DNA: TGCGCCAGCAGCCCATCCGAGGGACTAGCGTCCCTCTACGAGCAGTACTTC.

DNA of the CDR3: TGTGCCAGCAGTTACTTGGGACAGGGACTTATGCAGCCCCAGCATTTT. It translates to CASSYLGQGLMQPQHF. The rearrangement links TRBV6-2 or TRBV6-3 to TRBJ1-5, with 9 positions matching TRBD1. Per the germline V gene, CDR1 is MNHEY and CDR2 is SVGEGT. The CDR3 spans 16 residues. The V and J ends lost 1 base and 7 bases, in that order; junction bases with no gene match: 8.

CDR3: CASRPTSGSFTTGELFF. The CDR3, as DNA: TGTGCCAGCAGGCCCACTAGCGGGAGTTTTACCACCGGGGAGCTGTTTTTT. The chain uses TRBV7-8 and TRBJ2-2; 11 positions agree with TRBD2. The CDR3 is 17 residues long. Germline V CDR1 and CDR2: SGHVS, FQNEAQ. Germline trimming cut 6 bases from V and 4 bases from J; bases unmatched to any gene: 10.